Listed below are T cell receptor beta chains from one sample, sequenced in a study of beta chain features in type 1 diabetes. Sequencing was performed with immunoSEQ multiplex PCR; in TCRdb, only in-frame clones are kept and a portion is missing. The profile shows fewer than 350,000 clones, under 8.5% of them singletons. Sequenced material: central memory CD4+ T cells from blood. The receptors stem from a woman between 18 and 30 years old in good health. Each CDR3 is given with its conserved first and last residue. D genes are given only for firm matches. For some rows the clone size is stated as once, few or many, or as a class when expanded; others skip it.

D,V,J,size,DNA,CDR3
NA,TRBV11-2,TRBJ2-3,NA,TGTGCCAGCAGCACCGCCCGGGCAGATACGCAGTATTTT,CASSTARADTQYF
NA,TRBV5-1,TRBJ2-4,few,TGCGCCAGCAGCTTGGGGGGACTAGCCAAAAACATTCAGTACTTC,CASSLGGLAKNIQYF
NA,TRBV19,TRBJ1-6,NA,TGTGCCAGTAGTATCGTGGCAGGGGAAAGTTCACCCCTCCACTTT,CASSIVAGESSPLHF
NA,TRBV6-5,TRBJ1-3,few,TGTGCCAGCAGTTACACCCTTACGCGTGGAAACACCATATATTTT,CASSYTLTRGNTIYF
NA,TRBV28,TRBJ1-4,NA,TGTGCCAGCAACGGAATCCGGGAAAAACTGTTTTTT,CASNGIREKLFF
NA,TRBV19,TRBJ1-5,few,TGTGCCAGTAGCTGGCAGGGAGGGCAGCCCCAGCATTTT,CASSWQGGQPQHF
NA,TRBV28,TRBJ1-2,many,TGTGCCAGCAGTTTATCCCTTGACATCGGTGGTGGCTACACCTTC,CASSLSLDIGGGYTF
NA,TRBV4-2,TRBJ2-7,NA,TGTGCCAGCAGCCAAGAGGTTGTACTAACCTACGAGCAGTACTTC,CASSQEVVLTYEQYF
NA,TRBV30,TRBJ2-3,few,TGTGCCTGGACCCGCAGACAACAGAGCCGGGATACGCAGTATTTT,CAWTRRQQSRDTQYF
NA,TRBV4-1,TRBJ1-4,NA,TGCGCCAGCAGCCAAGTGGCCGGTCCTAATGAAAAACTGTTTTTT,CASSQVAGPNEKLFF
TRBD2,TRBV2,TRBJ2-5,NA,TGTGCCAGCAGTGGCCGACTAGCGGGAGCAGAGACCCAGTACTTC,CASSGRLAGAETQYF
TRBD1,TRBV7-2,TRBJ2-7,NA,TGTGCCAGCAGCTCCCGGGACAGGGGCGAGCAGTACTTC,CASSSRDRGEQYF
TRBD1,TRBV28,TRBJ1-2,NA,TGTGCCAGCAGATTCTACCGGGACAGGGGGCCTTCTACCTATGGCTACACCTTC,CASRFYRDRGPSTYGYTF
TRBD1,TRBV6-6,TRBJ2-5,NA,TGTGCCAGCAGTTGGGGGACAGGGGGCCGAGAGACCCAGTACTTC,CASSWGTGGRETQYF
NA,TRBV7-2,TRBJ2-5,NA,TGTGCCAGCAGCTTAGTAGGGCGGAGGGAGACCCAGTACTTC,CASSLVGRRETQYF
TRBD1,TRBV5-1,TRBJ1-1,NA,TGCGCCAGCAGCAACACTACAGGGGCGAACACTGAAGCTTTCTTT,CASSNTTGANTEAFF
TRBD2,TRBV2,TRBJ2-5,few,TGTGCCAGCAGTGTTAGCCCCAGCGGGGGAAACCAAGAGACCCAGTACTTC,CASSVSPSGGNQETQYF
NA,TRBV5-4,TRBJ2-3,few,TGTGCCAGCAGCCCAACAGGGTTGGTCACAGATACGCAGTATTTT,CASSPTGLVTDTQYF
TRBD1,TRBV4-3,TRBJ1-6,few,TGCGCCAGCACGCTGGACAGGGGCGATTCACCCCTCCACTTT,CASTLDRGDSPLHF
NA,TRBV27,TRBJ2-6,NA,TGTGCCAGCAGTTTCGTTGGGGCCAACGTCCTGACTTTC,CASSFVGANVLTF